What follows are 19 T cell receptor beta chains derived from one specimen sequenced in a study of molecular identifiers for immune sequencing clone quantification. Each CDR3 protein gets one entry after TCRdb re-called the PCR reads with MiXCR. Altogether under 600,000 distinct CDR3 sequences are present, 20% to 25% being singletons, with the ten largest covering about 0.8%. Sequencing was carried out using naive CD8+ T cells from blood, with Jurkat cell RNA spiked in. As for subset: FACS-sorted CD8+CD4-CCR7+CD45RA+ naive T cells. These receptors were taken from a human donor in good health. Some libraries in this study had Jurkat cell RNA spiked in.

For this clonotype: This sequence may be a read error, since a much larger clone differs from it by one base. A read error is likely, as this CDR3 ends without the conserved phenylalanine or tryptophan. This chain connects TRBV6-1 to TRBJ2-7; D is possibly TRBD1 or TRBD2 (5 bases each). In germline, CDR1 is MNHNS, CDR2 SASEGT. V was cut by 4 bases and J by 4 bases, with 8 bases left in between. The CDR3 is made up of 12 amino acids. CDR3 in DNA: TGTGCCAGCAGTGGGGACGGGTACGAGCAGTACCTC. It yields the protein CASSGDGYEQYL.

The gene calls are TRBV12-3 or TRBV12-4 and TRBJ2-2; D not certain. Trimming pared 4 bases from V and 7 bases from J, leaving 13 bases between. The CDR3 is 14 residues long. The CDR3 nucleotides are TGTGCCAGCAGTTACGTAGTTGGGGTCGGGGAGCTGTTTTTT. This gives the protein CASSYVVGVGELFF.

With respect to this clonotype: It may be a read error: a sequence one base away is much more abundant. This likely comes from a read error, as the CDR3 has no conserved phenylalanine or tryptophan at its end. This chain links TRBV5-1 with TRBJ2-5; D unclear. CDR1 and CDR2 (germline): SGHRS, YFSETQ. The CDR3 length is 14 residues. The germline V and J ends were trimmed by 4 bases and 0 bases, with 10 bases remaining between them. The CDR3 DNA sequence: TGCGCCAGCAGCCCAAAAATTAACCAAGAGACCCAGTACTCC. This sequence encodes CASSPKINQETQYS.

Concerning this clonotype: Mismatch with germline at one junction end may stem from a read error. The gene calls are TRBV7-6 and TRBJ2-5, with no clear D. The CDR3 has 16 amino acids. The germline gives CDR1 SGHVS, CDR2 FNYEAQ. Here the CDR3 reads CASSRLRVELQGTQYF. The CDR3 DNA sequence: TGTGCCAGCAGCCGCCTTAGGGTCGAACTACAAGGGACCCAGTACTTC.

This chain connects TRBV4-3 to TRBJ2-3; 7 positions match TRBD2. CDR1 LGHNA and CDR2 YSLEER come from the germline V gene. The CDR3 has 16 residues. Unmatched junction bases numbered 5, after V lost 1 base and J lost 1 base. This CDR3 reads CASSQGSGRGTDTQYF. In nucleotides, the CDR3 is TGCGCCAGCAGCCAAGGATCTGGGAGGGGCACAGATACGCAGTATTTT.

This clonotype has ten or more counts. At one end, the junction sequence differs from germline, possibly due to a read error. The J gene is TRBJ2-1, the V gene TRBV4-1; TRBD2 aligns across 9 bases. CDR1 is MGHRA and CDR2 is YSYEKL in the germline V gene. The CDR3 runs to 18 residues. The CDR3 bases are TGCGCCAGCAGCCAAGATCGGCAGGCTAGCGGGGTGTACAGTGAGCAGTTCTTC. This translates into CASSQDRQASGVYSEQFF.

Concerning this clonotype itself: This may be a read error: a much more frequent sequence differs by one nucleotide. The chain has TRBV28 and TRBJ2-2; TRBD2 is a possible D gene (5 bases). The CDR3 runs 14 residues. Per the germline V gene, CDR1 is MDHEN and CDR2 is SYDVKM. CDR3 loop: CASSLSRGAGELSF. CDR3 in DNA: TGTGCCAGCAGTTTAAGTAGAGGAGCCGGGGAGCTGTCTTTT. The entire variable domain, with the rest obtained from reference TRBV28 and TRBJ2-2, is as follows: DVKVTQSSRYLVKRTGEKVFLECVQDMDHENMFWYRQDPGLGLRLIYFSYDVKMKEKGDIPEGYSVSREKKERFSLILESASTNQTSMYLCASSLSRGAGELSFGEGSRLTVL.

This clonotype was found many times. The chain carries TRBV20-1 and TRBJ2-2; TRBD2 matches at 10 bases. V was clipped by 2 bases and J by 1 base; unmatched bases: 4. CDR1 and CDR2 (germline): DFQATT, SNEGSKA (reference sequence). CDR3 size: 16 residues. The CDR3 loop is CSARPSGRENTGELFF. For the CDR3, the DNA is TGCAGTGCTAGACCCAGCGGGAGGGAGAACACCGGGGAGCTGTTTTTT.

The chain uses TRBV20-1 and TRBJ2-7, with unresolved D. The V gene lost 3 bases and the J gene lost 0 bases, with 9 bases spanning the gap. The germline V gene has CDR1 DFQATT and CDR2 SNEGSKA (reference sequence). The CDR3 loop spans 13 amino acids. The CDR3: CSASDGSSYEQYF. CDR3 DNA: TGCAGTGCTAGTGACGGTAGCTCCTACGAGCAGTACTTC.

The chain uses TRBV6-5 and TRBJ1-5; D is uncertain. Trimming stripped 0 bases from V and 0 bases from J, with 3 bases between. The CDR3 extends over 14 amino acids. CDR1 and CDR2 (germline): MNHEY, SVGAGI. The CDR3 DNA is TGTGCCAGCAGTTACTCCTCTAGCAATCAGCCCCAGCATTTT. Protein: CASSYSSSNQPQHF.

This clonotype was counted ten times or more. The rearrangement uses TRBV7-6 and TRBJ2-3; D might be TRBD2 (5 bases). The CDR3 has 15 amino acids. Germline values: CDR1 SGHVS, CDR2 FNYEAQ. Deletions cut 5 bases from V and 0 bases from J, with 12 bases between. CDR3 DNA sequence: TGTGCCAGCAGCCAAAGCGGAGCTAGCACAGATACGCAGTATTTT. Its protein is CASSQSGASTDTQYF.

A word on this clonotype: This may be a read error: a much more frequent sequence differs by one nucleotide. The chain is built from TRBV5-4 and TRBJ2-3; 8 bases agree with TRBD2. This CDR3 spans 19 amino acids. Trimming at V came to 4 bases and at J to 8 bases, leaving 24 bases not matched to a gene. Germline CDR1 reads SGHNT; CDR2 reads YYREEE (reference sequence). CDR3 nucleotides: TGTGCCAGCAGCCTAAGGGTCGTAGCGGGGTATTTCCCCCCAGGTACGCAGTATTTT. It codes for CASSLRVVAGYFPPGTQYF. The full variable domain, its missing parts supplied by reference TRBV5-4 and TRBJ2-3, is ETGVTQSPTHLIKTRGQQVTLRCSSQSGHNTVSWYQQALGQGPQFIFQYYREEENGRGNFPPRFSGLQFPNYSSELNVNALELDDSALYLCASSLRVVAGYFPPGTQYFGPGTRLTVL.

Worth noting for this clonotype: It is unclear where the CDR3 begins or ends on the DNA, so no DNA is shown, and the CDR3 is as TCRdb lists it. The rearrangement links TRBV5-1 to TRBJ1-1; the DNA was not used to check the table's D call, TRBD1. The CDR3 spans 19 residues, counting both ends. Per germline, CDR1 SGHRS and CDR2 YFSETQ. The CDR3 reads CASSLESAGAVFFGTEVFF.

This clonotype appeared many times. The CDR3 region is CASSGQDEQYF. For the CDR3, the DNA is TGTGCCAGCAGTGGACAGGACGAGCAGTACTTC. This chain uses TRBV6-1 with TRBJ2-7; D possibly corresponds to TRBD1 (6 bases). V lost 4 bases, J lost 5 bases, and 6 bases lay in between. Per the germline V gene, CDR1 is MNHNS and CDR2 is SASEGT. This CDR3 is 11 amino acids long.

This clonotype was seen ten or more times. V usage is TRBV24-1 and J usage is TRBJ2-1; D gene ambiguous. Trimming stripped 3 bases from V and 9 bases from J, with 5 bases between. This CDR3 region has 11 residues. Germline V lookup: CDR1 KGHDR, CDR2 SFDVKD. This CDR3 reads CATSDVGEQFF. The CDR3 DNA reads TGTGCCACCAGTGATGTCGGTGAGCAGTTCTTC.

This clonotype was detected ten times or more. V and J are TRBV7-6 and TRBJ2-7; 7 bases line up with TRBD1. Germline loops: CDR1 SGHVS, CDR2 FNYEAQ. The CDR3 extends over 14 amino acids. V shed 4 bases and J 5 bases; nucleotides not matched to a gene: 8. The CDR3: CASSSGQDRDEQYF. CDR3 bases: TGTGCCAGCAGCTCCGGACAGGACCGTGACGAGCAGTACTTC.

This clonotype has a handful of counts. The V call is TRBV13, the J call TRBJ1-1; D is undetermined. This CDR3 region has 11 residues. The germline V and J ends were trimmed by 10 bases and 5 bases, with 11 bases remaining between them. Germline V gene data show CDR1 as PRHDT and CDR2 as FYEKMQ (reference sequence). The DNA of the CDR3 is TGTGCCACCGCGGGAGGAACTGAAGCTTTCTTT. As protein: CATAGGTEAFF.

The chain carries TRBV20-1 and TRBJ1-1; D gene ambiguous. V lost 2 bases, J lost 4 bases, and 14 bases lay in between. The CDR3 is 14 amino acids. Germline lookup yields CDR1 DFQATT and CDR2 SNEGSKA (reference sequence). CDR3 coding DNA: TGCAGTGCTAGAAAGGATTTCGACGGCACTGAAGCTTTCTTT. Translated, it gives CSARKDFDGTEAFF.

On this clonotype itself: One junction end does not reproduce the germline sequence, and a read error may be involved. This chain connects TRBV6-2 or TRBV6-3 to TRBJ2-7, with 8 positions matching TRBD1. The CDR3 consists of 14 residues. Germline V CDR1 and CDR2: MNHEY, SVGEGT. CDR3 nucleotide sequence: TGTGCCAGCAGCCGCCTGGACAGGGCCTACGAGCAGCACTTC. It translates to CASSRLDRAYEQHF.